This T cell receptor (beta chain) was found in a study of shared clonotypes between healthy human individuals. Study context: Samples came from a couple of female and three male donors aged 18 to 49.

Every one of the donors was a Caucasian adult that lived in Nashville, Tennessee. Without sorting, samples used approximately 99 million PBMCs for genomic DNA. At deep level, the assay was performed. Sequencing was performed with immunoSEQ multiplex PCR; in TCRdb, only in-frame clones are kept and a portion is missing. The sample consists of about 490,000 clones, around 80% of them appearing once. Per the germline V gene, CDR1 is SGDLS and CDR2 is YYNGEE. Trimming left V 3 bases short and J 4 bases short, with 13 bases between. This CDR3 is 14 amino acids long. This chain joins TRBV9 and TRBJ2-5; D gene ambiguous. Material for sequencing was PBMCs. This TCR derives from a woman aged 40-49 years in good health. Some clones in this sample may be carry-over from other donors' samples. In nucleotides, the CDR3 is TGTGCCAGCAGCGCAAGACTGTCATCAGAGACCCAGTACTTC. Amino acids: CASSARLSSETQYF.